Following are 8 T cell receptor beta chains from one sample sequenced in a study of T-cell memory formation after mild COVID-19. TCRdb called the 5' RACE reads again in MiXCR, with one record for every CDR3 protein. The table includes 450,000 to 700,000 distinct CDR3 sequences, 18% detected once. The sample consisted of PBMCs or a T cell subset sorted from them (not recorded which). The receptors shown here come from an adult woman who had mild COVID-19 (a few samples of this study predate the infection). Cell type and time point are not known.

The rearrangement links TRBV6-5 to TRBJ2-2; possible D gene TRBD2, 5 bases. V was shortened by 6 bases and J by 6 bases, with 20 bases between the two germline ends. Germline V gene data show CDR1 as MNHEY and CDR2 as SVGAGI. This CDR3 spans 16 amino acids. The CDR3 nucleotides read TGTGCCAGCAGACCTAGCTTGTGGGAGAGCGCCGGGGAGCTGTTTTTT. This codes for CASRPSLWESAGELFF.

The V gene is TRBV5-4, the J gene TRBJ1-1, with D unclear. Trimming left V 3 bases short and J 4 bases short, with 10 bases between. Germline V lookup: CDR1 SGHNT, CDR2 YYREEE (reference sequence). CDR3 length equals 13 residues. CDR3 amino acids: CASSYEFPTEAFF. The CDR3 DNA follows: TGTGCCAGCAGCTACGAGTTTCCCACTGAAGCTTTCTTT.

The genes are TRBV5-5 and TRBJ2-1; possible D gene TRBD2, 6 bases. CDR3 length equals 16 residues. The ends were cut back, 5 bases at V and 0 bases at J, with 15 bases in the middle. The V gene's germline CDR1 is SGHKS and CDR2 YYEKEE (reference sequence). CDR3 DNA: TGTGCCAGCAGTGGGCTCGGGCGGGGCTCCTACAATGAGCAGTTCTTC. Protein product: CASSGLGRGSYNEQFF.

This rearrangement joins TRBV27 to TRBJ2-1; 10 bases fit TRBD2. The CDR3 sequence is 17 residues long. With V trimmed by 0 bases and J by 9 bases, 11 bases remained unmatched. Germline V gene data show CDR1 as MNHEY and CDR2 as SMNVEV (reference sequence). The CDR3 DNA follows: TGTGCCAGCAGTTTATCAATTTTCGGGACTAGCGTCGGTGAGCAGTTCTTC. It is translated as CASSLSIFGTSVGEQFF.

This clonotype was seen at least ten times. The rearrangement links TRBV12-3 or TRBV12-4 to TRBJ1-5; D is undetermined. Between the trimmed V and J ends, which lost 6 bases and 1 base, there was a span of 7 bases. This CDR3 is built from 13 residues. CDR3 nucleotide sequence: TGTGCCAGCAGCCTACTGAGCAATCAGCCCCAGCATTTT. Residues: CASSLLSNQPQHF.

CDR3 amino acids: CSARVDTGELFF. CDR3 sequence (DNA): TGCAGTGCTAGAGTAGACACCGGGGAGCTGTTTTTT. The rearrangement links TRBV20-1 to TRBJ2-2; D unclear. This CDR3 spans 12 amino acids. The germline V gene encodes CDR1 DFQATT and CDR2 SNEGSKA (reference sequence). V gave up 1 base and J gave up 3 bases, with 3 bases separating them.

This clonotype has at least ten counts. The chain employs TRBV5-5 and TRBJ1-2, with D uncertain. This CDR3 is built from 15 residues. V was trimmed by 4 bases and J by 4 bases, leaving 17 bases between them. Germline CDR1 is SGHKS and CDR2 is YYEKEE (reference sequence). CDR3 nucleotide sequence: TGTGCCAGCAGCCCTTGGTCCGGGTCGAGCTATGGCTACACCTTC. Residues: CASSPWSGSSYGYTF.

The V and J genes are TRBV30 and TRBJ2-3; D not resolved. The CDR3 extends over 15 amino acids. Germline V gives CDR1 GTSNPN, CDR2 SVGIG (reference sequence). V lost 0 bases and J lost 0, with 10 bases in between. Here the CDR3 reads CAWSVRVVSTDTQYF. The CDR3 nucleotides read TGTGCCTGGAGTGTAAGAGTAGTAAGCACAGATACGCAGTATTTT. Supplemented by reference TRBV30 and TRBJ2-3, the full variable domain reads SQTIHQWPATLVQPVGSPLSLECTVEGTSNPNLYWYRQAAGRGLQLLFYSVGIGQISSEVPQNLSASRPQDRQFILSSKKLLLSDSGFYLCAWSVRVVSTDTQYFGPGTRLTVL.